A single sample gave rise to the 4 T cell receptor beta chains below, sequenced in a study of OX40 agonist ivuxolimab in advanced cancers. The data were produced by immunoSEQ multiplex PCR, yet TCRdb's version contains in-frame clones alone and is incomplete. The sample consists of around 84,000 clones, 94% of them appearing once. Sequencing used CD4+ or CD8+ T cells sorted from blood, obtained in a trial of the OX40 agonist ivuxolimab. The receptor source for this set is an adult with an advanced solid tumor such as melanoma, head and neck, liver or kidney cancer.

The DNA for the CDR3 is TGTGCCAGCAGCCCTCATCCCGGGACTATGTATTTT. Its translation: CASSPHPGTMYF. The chain couples TRBV9 to TRBJ2-3; 7 nucleotides agree with TRBD2. Looked up from germline, CDR1 is SGDLS and CDR2 is YYNGEE. J gave up 14 bases and V 4 bases, and 10 bases lay outside the gene matches. This CDR3 has 12 amino acids.

The chain employs TRBV5-6 and TRBJ1-1, with D perhaps TRBD1 (5 bases). The CDR3 runs to 15 residues. V was pared by 6 bases and J by 5 bases, with 20 bases between. The V gene's germline CDR1 is SGHDT and CDR2 YYEEEE. CDR3 DNA: TGTGCCAGCACCAGGAGGGGCGGGCCGGAGACTGAAGCTTTCTTT. Translation: CASTRRGGPETEAFF.

The rearrangement links TRBV27 to TRBJ2-7; 7 bases are shared with TRBD2. Germline V gene data show CDR1 as MNHEY and CDR2 as SMNVEV (reference sequence). This CDR3 spans 13 amino acids. V was clipped by 3 bases and J by 3 bases; unmatched bases: 2. The DNA for the CDR3 is TGTGCCAGCAGTTTCCGGGACTACTACGAGCAGTACTTC. The encoded protein is CASSFRDYYEQYF.

The V call is TRBV7-2, the J call TRBJ2-7; D is unclear. The V end lost 1 base, the J end lost 1 base, and 14 bases lay between the germline ends. The germline V gene has CDR1 SGHTA and CDR2 FQGNSA. CDR3 size: 16 residues. CDR3 in DNA: TGTGCCAGCAGCTTAGAAGACGGCCCCCTTTCCTACGAGCAGTACTTC. Its translation: CASSLEDGPLSYEQYF.